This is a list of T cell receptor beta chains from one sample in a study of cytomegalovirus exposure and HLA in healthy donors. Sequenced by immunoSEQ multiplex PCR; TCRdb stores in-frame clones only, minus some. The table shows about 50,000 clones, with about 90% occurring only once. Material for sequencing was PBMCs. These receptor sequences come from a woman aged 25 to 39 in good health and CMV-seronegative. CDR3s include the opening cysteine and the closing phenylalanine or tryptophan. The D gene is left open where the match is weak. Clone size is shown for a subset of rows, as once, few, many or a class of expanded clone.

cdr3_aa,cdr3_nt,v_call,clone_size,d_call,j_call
CATTTVPNEKLFF,TGTGCCACCACGACAGTACCTAATGAAAAACTGTTTTTT,TRBV15,NA,NA,TRBJ1-4
CASKDRTYEQYF,TGTGCCAGCAAGGACAGGACCTACGAGCAGTACTTC,TRBV27,NA,TRBD1,TRBJ2-7
CASSDGYRGPGEKLFF,TGTGCCAGTAGTGATGGCTACAGGGGGCCGGGTGAAAAACTGTTTTTT,TRBV19,NA,TRBD1,TRBJ1-4
CASRRTLRSYEQYF,TGTGCCAGCAGAAGAACTCTTCGGTCCTACGAGCAGTACTTC,TRBV6-5,NA,NA,TRBJ2-7
CASSVGTGPNQPQHF,TGTGCCAGCAGCGTCGGGACAGGCCCAAATCAGCCCCAGCATTTT,TRBV9,NA,TRBD1,TRBJ1-5
CASYSGRNAGELFF,TGTGCCAGCTATAGCGGGAGGAACGCCGGGGAGCTGTTTTTT,TRBV28,NA,TRBD2,TRBJ2-2
CASSSGSGLNTGELFF,TGCGCCAGCAGCTCAGGGTCAGGGCTGAACACCGGGGAGCTGTTTTTT,TRBV10-1,few,NA,TRBJ2-2
CASSYTSMNTEAFF,TGTGCCAGCAGTTATACTTCCATGAACACTGAAGCTTTCTTT,TRBV6-5,NA,NA,TRBJ1-1
CASSFELGLYNEQFF,TGTGCCAGCAGCTTTGAATTGGGACTTTACAATGAGCAGTTCTTC,TRBV12-1,NA,NA,TRBJ2-1
CASSPTSGRSTDTQYF,TGTGCCAGCAGCCCGACTAGCGGGAGAAGCACAGATACGCAGTATTTT,TRBV7-8,NA,TRBD2,TRBJ2-3